This T cell receptor beta chain appears in the sequencing data of a study of tumor-infiltrating lymphocytes in primary liver carcinoma. About the research overall: Subjects consisted of male and female patients aged 30 to 69 years. General observations from the study: Presence in all five tumor regions was observed for only about 8-24% of top clones. Researchers found tumor-adjacent and tumor-blood pairs overlapped less than tumor region pairs.

Reverse transcription of roughly 0.45 ug total RNA with a constant-region primer produced TCR beta cDNA. Three nested multiplex PCR rounds, a slightly modified ARM-PCR, produced the libraries for TCR beta. Amplification in the first two PCR rounds was performed using TRBV1-TRBV30 forward primers and a C-beta reverse primer for approximately 10 cycles each. TCRdb re-called the multiplex PCR reads through MiXCR, storing one row per CDR3 protein. The sample contains over 95,000 distinct CDR3 sequences, 55% to 75% of which appear only once. Trimming removed 4 bases from V and 7 bases from J; junction bases left unmatched: 9. This CDR3 spans 14 amino acids. The V gene's germline CDR1 is MDHEN and CDR2 SYDVKM. This clonotype came up a few times. Its antigen is not known. A much larger clone sits a single nucleotide away, making a read error possible. From about 19-30 mg of unsorted bulk tissue, DNA and RNA were co-extracted together.

The rearrangement joins TRBV28 to TRBJ2-5; 7 nucleotides align to TRBD2. The receptor's source is a woman aged 55 to 70 with primary liver carcinoma and hepatitis B virus infection. Sequencing was carried out using liver tumor tissue from sampling region 5. Subset given: tumor region T5, tumor centre. This CDR3 is CASSSGGTIGTQYF. The CDR3 DNA reads TGTGCCAGCAGTTCCGGGGGGACCATCGGGACCCAGTACTTC.